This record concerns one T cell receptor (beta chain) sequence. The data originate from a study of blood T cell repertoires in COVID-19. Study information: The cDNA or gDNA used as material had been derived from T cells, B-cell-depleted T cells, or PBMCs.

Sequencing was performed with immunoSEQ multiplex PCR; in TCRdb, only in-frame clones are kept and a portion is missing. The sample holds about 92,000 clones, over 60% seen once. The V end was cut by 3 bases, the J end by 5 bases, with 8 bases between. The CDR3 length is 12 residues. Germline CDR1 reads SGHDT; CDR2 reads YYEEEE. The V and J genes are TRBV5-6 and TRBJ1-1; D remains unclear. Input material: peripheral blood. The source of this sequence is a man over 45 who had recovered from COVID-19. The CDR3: CASSSHRTEAFF. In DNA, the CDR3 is TGTGCCAGCAGCTCTCACCGGACTGAAGCTTTCTTT.